This T cell receptor beta chain was retrieved from a study of CD8+ T cells in alopecia areata. Overall study results and limits: On tofacitinib, scalp clonality and expanded CD8+ clones among top 100 fell significantly. Especially in alopecia totalis/universalis, lesional scalp showed greater clonality than normal scalp did. Scalp repertoires also include resident alphabeta T cells from normal skin. Only a single nonresponder existed, so baseline CD8+ expansion links stay unclear.

The CDR3 is made up of 11 amino acids. Between the trimmed V and J ends, which lost 4 bases and 7 bases, there was a span of 7 bases. Germline CDR1 and CDR2: GTSNPN and SVGIG (reference sequence). cDNA reverse transcribed from extracted RNA served as the sequencing template. This table comes from immunoSEQ multiplex PCR, and its TCRdb copy is limited to in-frame clones, with some not included. The sample lists some 210,000 clones; roughly 66% were seen once. This clone was detected a few times. Its antigen is unidentified. Treatment meaning: oral pan-JAK inhibitor, 5-10 mg twice daily. The receptor was isolated from a human donor with alopecia areata. Sequences were derived from CD4+ T cells sorted from blood, sampled at week 44, from a patient treated with tofacitinib. This chain joins TRBV30 and TRBJ1-4; D unresolved. CDR3 sequence: CAWNVGEKLFF. The CDR3, as DNA: TGTGCCTGGAATGTCGGTGAAAAACTGTTTTTT.